A selection of T cell receptor beta chains follows, all from one sample in a study of cytomegalovirus exposure and HLA in healthy donors. Repertoires were generated with immunoSEQ multiplex PCR, while TCRdb's copy carries only in-frame clones and drops some. The sample lists about 98,000 clones, under 75% occurring once. Sequenced: PBMCs. These receptors originate from a female donor in good health and CMV-seronegative. CDR3s include the opening cysteine and the closing phenylalanine or tryptophan. The D gene is left open where the match is weak. Size is stated for part of the rows, as once, few or many counts, or as a class when the clone is expanded.

V	D	J	size	DNA	CDR3
TRBV7-9	TRBD1	TRBJ1-1	.	TGTGCCAGCAGAACGGCAGGGGGCTCTGAAGCTTTCTTT	CASRTAGGSEAFF
TRBV5-1	.	TRBJ1-4	few	TGCGCCAGCAGCAAAGGGACTCCAGGGAATGAAAAACTGTTTTTT	CASSKGTPGNEKLFF
TRBV5-3	.	TRBJ1-1	.	TGTGCCAGAAGCTTGGCGTTGGTGGGGCTTAAGAACACTGAAGCTTTCTTT	CARSLALVGLKNTEAFF
TRBV27	TRBD2	TRBJ2-7	.	TGTGCCAGCAGGGGGCGTAGCGGGGAGGTCTCCTACGAGCAGTACTTC	CASRGRSGEVSYEQYF
TRBV7-9	.	TRBJ2-2	.	TGTGCCAGCAGGCTTACAGAAAACACCGGGGAGCTGTTTTTT	CASRLTENTGELFF
TRBV28	TRBD2	TRBJ2-3	.	TGTGCCAGCAGTTTAGGGCTAGCGGGAGAGGGTACGCAGTATTTT	CASSLGLAGEGTQYF
TRBV7-2	TRBD1	TRBJ1-1	.	TGTGCCAGCAGCTGGACAGGGACTGAAGCTTTCTTT	CASSWTGTEAFF
TRBV27	TRBD1	TRBJ1-2	.	TGTGCCAGCAGTTTAAGGACAGGGAGGTACGGCTACACCTTC	CASSLRTGRYGYTF
TRBV28	TRBD1	TRBJ1-3	once	TGTGCCAGCAGAAAACAGGGGATCTCTGGAAACACCATATATTTT	CASRKQGISGNTIYF
TRBV2	TRBD1	TRBJ1-2	.	TGTGCCAGCAGTCTGACAGGGGCCCAGGCTGGCTACACCTTC	CASSLTGAQAGYTF
TRBV5-4	TRBD1	TRBJ2-7	few	TGTGCCAGCAGCTCGCCGAGGACAGGGAAGTACGAGCAGTACTTC	CASSSPRTGKYEQYF
TRBV6-1	.	TRBJ1-2	many	TGTGCCAGCAGTCCACTGGGGCACTATGGCTACACCTTC	CASSPLGHYGYTF
TRBV7-8	.	TRBJ1-5	few	TGTGCCAGCAGCCCTCGGAGAGGGTATAGCAATCAGCCCCAGCATTTT	CASSPRRGYSNQPQHF
TRBV2	.	TRBJ1-3	.	TGTGCCAGCAGCGCCTCGACAGCGTCCTACTCTGGAAACACCATATATTTT	CASSASTASYSGNTIYF
TRBV29-1	TRBD1	TRBJ2-7	.	TGCAGCGTTGAAGGGGGTCAGGGGGAGTGGTCCTACGAGCAGTACTTC	CSVEGGQGEWSYEQYF
TRBV5-1	.	TRBJ2-7	.	TGCGCCAGCAGCTTGTCTGGAGGAACCTACGAGCAGTACTTC	CASSLSGGTYEQYF
TRBV6-5	.	TRBJ1-1	.	TGTGCCAGCAGTTTCGCCCAGACAGCGAACACTGAAGCTTTCTTT	CASSFAQTANTEAFF
TRBV9	TRBD2	TRBJ2-3	once	TGTGCCAGCAGCGAGCGGGAGGGCAGGACGGATACGCAGTATTTT	CASSEREGRTDTQYF
TRBV19	.	TRBJ2-5	few	TGTGCCAGTAGACCACGGGGACAAGAGACCCAGTACTTC	CASRPRGQETQYF
TRBV28	TRBD1	TRBJ1-1	once	TGTGCCAGCAGCTACTTACAGGGGCCCGTCCCTGAAGCTTTCTTT	CASSYLQGPVPEAFF
TRBV29-1	TRBD2	TRBJ2-1	.	TGCAGCGCAGGACTAGCGGGGGACCACAATGAGCAGTTCTTC	CSAGLAGDHNEQFF
TRBV5-4	TRBD1	TRBJ1-4	.	TGTGCCAGCAGCCCAGGACAGGGGGTGGAAGAAAAACTGTTTTTT	CASSPGQGVEEKLFF
TRBV10-1	.	TRBJ1-1	.	TGCGCCAGCAGTGAGTCGAACAGGGCGCACACTGAAGCTTTCTTT	CASSESNRAHTEAFF
TRBV5-5	.	TRBJ2-7	few	TGTGCCAGCAGCCTGCTCGAGGGGGCGGGGGAGCAGTACTTC	CASSLLEGAGEQYF
TRBV7-6	.	TRBJ2-7	.	TGTGCCAGCAGTCTAGGCCCCGGCGCTATGGCCTACGAGCAGTACTTC	CASSLGPGAMAYEQYF
TRBV5-1	.	TRBJ2-1	.	TGCGCCAGCACCCCCCCATCCTACAATGAGCAGTTCTTC	CASTPPSYNEQFF
TRBV5-4	TRBD2	TRBJ2-5	.	TGTGCCAGCATGCGGGGGGGGGCCTTTATCCCCCAAGAGACCCAGTACTTC	CASMRGGAFIPQETQYF
TRBV12-5	TRBD2	TRBJ2-1	.	TGTGCTAGTGGTTTGGCCGGGACTAGCAATGAGCAGTTCTTC	CASGLAGTSNEQFF
TRBV5-6	TRBD1	TRBJ1-2	few	TGTGCCAGCAGCTTGGTTCCAGGGGGAGCTCATGGCTACACCTTC	CASSLVPGGAHGYTF
TRBV21-1	.	TRBJ2-6	few	TGTGCCAGCATCGGGACAGGGGGCTCTGGGGCCAACGTCCTGACTTTC	CASIGTGGSGANVLTF
TRBV5-1	TRBD2	TRBJ2-3	.	TGCGCCAGCAGCATAGGACTAGCGGGGGGTCTCAGCACAGATACGCAGTATTTT	CASSIGLAGGLSTDTQYF
TRBV28	TRBD1	TRBJ2-5	.	TGTGCCAGCATCGCGGGCCAGGGGGCCCAGTACTTC	CASIAGQGAQYF
TRBV15	.	TRBJ1-2	once	TGTGCCACCAGCAGAACACCCGGGTCTAACTATGGCTACACCTTC	CATSRTPGSNYGYTF
TRBV5-1	.	TRBJ2-1	.	TGCGCCAGCAGCTTGGACAATTTAAATGAGCAGTTCTTC	CASSLDNLNEQFF
TRBV19	.	TRBJ1-5	.	TGTGCCAGTAGTATTAAGGAAAACAGCCCCCAGCATTTT	CASSIKENSPQHF